These T cell receptor beta chains were read from a single sample in a study of identical twins. Each CDR3 protein gets one entry after TCRdb re-called the 5' RACE reads with MiXCR. This sample has hundreds of thousands of distinct CDR3 sequences, with roughly 26% found just once. These data also formed part of another study, on T cells expressing NK-cell markers.

The sample taken for sequencing was CD4+ T cells sorted from blood. The origin of the receptors is a woman in her late teens or twenties in good health. Each CDR3 is given with its conserved first and last residue. The order of the fields is V gene, D gene, J gene, clone size, CDR3 DNA, CDR3 protein. D genes are given only for firm matches. Size is stated for part of the rows, as once, few or many counts, or as a class when the clone is expanded.

TRBV10-3	TRBD1	TRBJ1-4	-	TGTGCCACCTCCGGGACAGGGGACGAAAAACTGTTTTTT	CATSGTGDEKLFF
TRBV12-3/TRBV12-4	-	TRBJ2-3	-	TGTGCCAGCAGTTTACTGTATACGCAGTATTTT	CASSLLYTQYF
TRBV7-9	-	TRBJ2-3	-	TGTGCCAGCAGCTTGTTCGGGTCCGGCACAGATACGCAGTATTTT	CASSLFGSGTDTQYF
TRBV15	-	TRBJ1-6	-	TGTGCCACCAGCAGAGATGTTAAGCCAAATTCACCCCTCCACTTT	CATSRDVKPNSPLHF
TRBV27	-	TRBJ2-4	few	TGTGCCAGCAGTGAGATGGGCATTCAGTACTTC	CASSEMGIQYF
TRBV29-1	-	TRBJ1-1	few	TGCAGCTCAGGACAAACTAACACTGAAGCTTTCTTT	CSSGQTNTEAFF
TRBV3-1	-	TRBJ1-1	-	TGTGCCAGCAGCCGCACTCGGAGCCTTGAAGCTTTCTTT	CASSRTRSLEAFF
TRBV19	TRBD1	TRBJ2-1	-	TGTGCCAGTAGTATATACCCGCAGGGGGCGATTGAGCAGTTCTTC	CASSIYPQGAIEQFF
TRBV13	TRBD2	TRBJ2-7	few	TGTGCCAGCAGAAGTCGGGGAGGACTGGGACTAAACTACGAGCAGTACTTC	CASRSRGGLGLNYEQYF
TRBV6-5	-	TRBJ2-6	-	TGTGCCAGCAGATCTACTGGGAGCTCTGGGGCCAACGTCCTGACTTTC	CASRSTGSSGANVLTF
TRBV10-2	-	TRBJ2-5	-	TGCGCCAGCAGTGGGCGGACCCAAGAGACCCAGTACTTC	CASSGRTQETQYF
TRBV20-1	TRBD2	TRBJ2-2	-	TGCAGTGCCCCGGGACTAGGGACGAACACCGGGGAGCTGTTTTTT	CSAPGLGTNTGELFF
TRBV18	TRBD1	TRBJ2-7	-	TGTGCCAGCTCACCACAGGAACCAGGGGGCTACATCTACGAGCAGTACTTC	CASSPQEPGGYIYEQYF
TRBV6-1	-	TRBJ2-4	few	TGTGCCAGCAGACCTGACAGGATTTTAAACATTCAGTACTTC	CASRPDRILNIQYF
TRBV15	-	TRBJ1-1	-	TGTGCCACCAGCAGAGAGACTAACACTGAAGCTTTCTTT	CATSRETNTEAFF
TRBV1	-	TRBJ2-1	-	TGCACCAGCAGCCACAGACTAGCGGGAGGGCCGGAGAATGAGCAGTTCTTC	CTSSHRLAGGPENEQFF
TRBV2	-	TRBJ1-4	many	TGTGCCAGCAGTGTCTCGGGAGTTAATGAAAAACTGTTTTTT	CASSVSGVNEKLFF